The clone carrying this T cell receptor (beta chain) appeared a few times. Its matching antigen is unknown. Compared with germline, one end of the junction differs, possibly owing to a read error. Bulk tumor genomic DNA (600 ng per sample) served as template. Each primary tumor yielded several biopsies, collected far apart from one another at surgery. Curative operations were performed on patients who had untreated, newly diagnosed non-small cell lung cancer. Individuals who provided samples were patients with newly diagnosed non-small cell lung cancer who were having surgery with curative intent. This entry belongs to a study of immune heterogeneity within non-small cell lung tumors. Study in general: Tumor histology was classified as squamous cell carcinoma in several cases, non-squamous carcinoma in 10 to 11 and not otherwise specified in 1. Findings and limits, study-wide: Identical dominant CDR3 beta clonotypes were found recurring across a patient's tumor sites, along with site-unique high-frequency clones. Some T-cell receptor beta clonotypes occurred at high frequency. These high-frequency clonotypes were largely distinct between individual patients.

It was a multiplex PCR that amplified TCR beta CDR3, with 32 V and 13 J primers. TCRdb recomputed calls from the multiplex PCR reads with MiXCR, one row per CDR3 protein. The profile shows around 11,000 distinct CDR3 sequences, 15% to 25% of them singletons. Per germline, CDR1 SGHAT and CDR2 FQNNGV. The CDR3 is 13 residues long. The sample comprised lung tumor tissue. The chain is built from TRBV11-2 and TRBJ2-5; D not certain. The TCR sequence derives from a man aged 60-69 years with non-small cell lung cancer. The CDR3 spells CASSLIDKEAQYF. CDR3 in DNA: TGTGCCAGCAGCCTAATAGATAAAGAGGCCCAGTACTTC. Variable domain in full (rest from reference TRBV11-2 and TRBJ2-5): EAGVAQSPRYKIIEKRQSVAFWCNPISGHATLYWYQQILGQGPKLLIQFQNNGVVDDSQLPKDRFSAERLKGVDSTLKIQPAKLEDSAVYLCASSLIDKEAQYFGPGTRLLVL.